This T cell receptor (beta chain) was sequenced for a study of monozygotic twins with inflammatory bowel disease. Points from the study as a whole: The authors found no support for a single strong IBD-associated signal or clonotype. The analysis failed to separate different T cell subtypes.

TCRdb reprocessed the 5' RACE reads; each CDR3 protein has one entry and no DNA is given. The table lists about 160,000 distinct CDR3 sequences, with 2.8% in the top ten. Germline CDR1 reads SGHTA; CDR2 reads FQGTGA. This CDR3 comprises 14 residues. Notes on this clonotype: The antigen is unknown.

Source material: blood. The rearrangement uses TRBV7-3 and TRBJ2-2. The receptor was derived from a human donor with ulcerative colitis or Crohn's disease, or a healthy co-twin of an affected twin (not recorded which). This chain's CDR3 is CASNFSANTGELFF.